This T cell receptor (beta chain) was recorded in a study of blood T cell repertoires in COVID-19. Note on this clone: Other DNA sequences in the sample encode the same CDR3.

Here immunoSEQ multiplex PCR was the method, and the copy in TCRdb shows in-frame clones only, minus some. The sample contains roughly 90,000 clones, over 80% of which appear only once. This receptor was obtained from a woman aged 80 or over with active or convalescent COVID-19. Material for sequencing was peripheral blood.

The DNA for the CDR3 is TGTGCCAGCTCTTTGGGGGGGGCTGGGGCCAACGTCCTGACTTTC. This translates into CASSLGGAGANVLTF. The chain has TRBV28 and TRBJ2-6; TRBD2 matches 7 bases. V was pared by 8 bases and J by 2 bases, with 6 bases of the junction left unmatched. The germline gives CDR1 MDHEN, CDR2 SYDVKM. The CDR3 is made up of 15 amino acids. The full variable domain, rest sourced from reference TRBV28 and TRBJ2-6, is DVKVTQSSRYLVKRTGEKVFLECVQDMDHENMFWYRQDPGLGLRLIYFSYDVKMKEKGDIPEGYSVSREKKERFSLILESASTNQTSMYLCASSLGGAGANVLTFGAGSRLTVL.